The T cell receptor (beta chain) under discussion was sequenced for a study of CD8 T cells in ankylosing spondylitis (dated by TCRdb to between 2016 and 2019). Describing the broader study: The study set out to find disease-linked TCR variants by profiling T cell receptor beta repertoires in ankylosing spondylitis patients and healthy donors. Peripheral blood samples were taken, and synovial fluid was additionally collected from ankylosing spondylitis patients. The whole study cohort included 108 healthy donors and around 24 ankylosing spondylitis patients. The research as a whole found: Some motif variants had previously been reported in the synovial fluid and blood of reactive arthritis patients, which suggests shared mechanisms of disease initiation. A CD8+ phenotype was shown by the disease-linked clones, which were found at relatively low frequencies in peripheral blood. A TCR beta motif of about 8 highly homologous amino acid variants appeared characteristic of blood from ankylosing spondylitis patients. The disease-linked clones were reported to be significantly enriched in matched synovial fluid samples from ankylosing spondylitis patients.

Ten or more counts support this clonotype. Its binding antigen is unknown. No qualities accompany the bases; no much larger clone lies one base away. Cut back by 3 bases and 4 bases, the V and J ends lie 12 bases apart. The CDR3 runs 14 amino acids, cysteine and phenylalanine included. The DNA shown is the 42-base CDR3, in frame from base 1. The run used an Illumina HiSeq 2500. Quantitative 5'-RACE with molecular barcodes was used to prepare TCR beta libraries. From the authors' description of their analysis: A new computational method, built on a probabilistic model of VDJ rearrangement, was used to identify disease-linked TCR variants. TCRdb reprocessed the public reads (quality trimming at Q25 with fastp, clone calling with MiXCR) and kept in-frame beta chains. Each entry is one CDR3 protein sequence, shown with its most common DNA and genes. The V and J calls follow TCRdb's processing rather than the paper's. For this sample the table gives fewer than 450,000 distinct CDR3 sequences, of which 15% to 20% were detected only once. Approximately 1% of the sample is in the top ten clones.

Input material: blood, either unsorted or a sorted T cell fraction (not recorded which). The chain links TRBV12-3 or TRBV12-4 with TRBJ1-1, and the D gene may be TRBD1, 5 bases matching. The clonotype originates from a male donor with ankylosing spondylitis. This receptor carries the CDR3 CASSFTLGVTEAFF. The nucleotide sequence is TGTGCCAGCAGTTTTACTTTAGGGGTCACTGAAGCTTTCTTT.